Here is one T cell receptor (beta chain) with its context. Antigen unknown. The sample is drawn from a study of T cells in Graves' hyperthyroidism and ophthalmopathy. Exclusion followed for patients with uncontrolled infection, other autoimmune disease, pregnancy or lactation. For the diagnoses, clinical symptoms, serum thyroxine and TRAb, thyroid ultrasound and orbital computed tomography were used. Study results and caveats: Researchers found most expanded thyroid clonotypes above 0.001 in blood as well. Ophthalmopathy was told apart from stable hyperthyroidism by a 13 V-J model.

RNA transcripts served as the template for amplifying TCR beta CDR3 regions. The HTBI primer set served for first-round RT-PCR of the TCR CDR3. Each CDR3 protein is one row after TCRdb ran MiXCR on the multiplex PCR reads. The profile shows 500,000 to 600,000 distinct CDR3 sequences, 35% to 50% of them singletons. Germline V gives CDR1 LNHDA, CDR2 SQIVND (reference sequence). V gave up 10 bases and J gave up 8 bases; unmatched junction bases: 9. The CDR3 length is 14 residues. This sequence joins TRBV19 and TRBJ1-6, with 9 bases identical to TRBD1. Sample: peripheral blood or thyroid tissue (not recorded which). The clonotype was recovered from an adult woman with Graves' disease, either hyperthyroidism or ophthalmopathy (not recorded which). The CDR3 sequence: CATSGTGSDSPLHF. CDR3 bases: TGTGCCACATCCGGGACAGGGTCAGATTCACCCCTCCACTTT.